The 25 T cell receptor beta chains given below trace back to one sample, sequenced in a study of blood T cell repertoires in COVID-19. Sequencing was performed with immunoSEQ multiplex PCR; in TCRdb, only in-frame clones are kept and a portion is missing. There are approximately 100,000 clones in the sample; 88% occur only once, and around 6.5% lies in the top ten. The sample taken for sequencing was peripheral blood. All receptors come from a woman aged 55-75 years with acute or convalescent COVID-19.

This rearrangement joins TRBV5-5 to TRBJ2-7; D might be TRBD1 (6 bases). CDR1 is SGHKS and CDR2 is YYEKEE in the germline V gene (reference sequence). Trimming pared 6 bases from V and 3 bases from J, leaving 19 bases between. The CDR3 sequence is 15 residues long. This chain's CDR3 is CASTPIPRGSYEQYV. The CDR3 coding sequence is TGTGCCAGCACACCGATCCCCAGGGGCAGCTACGAGCAGTACGTC.

This chain links TRBV3-1 (or the pseudogene TRBV3-2) with TRBJ1-5; D gene ambiguous. The CDR3 loop spans 12 amino acids. Trimming shortened V by 3 bases and J by 10 bases, and 10 bases separated the two germline ends. Looked up from germline, CDR1 is LGHDT and CDR2 is YNNKEL (reference sequence). CDR3 amino acids: CASSHRLQPQHF. The DNA for the CDR3 is TGTGCCAGCAGCCACCGTTTACAACCCCAGCATTTT.

This chain joins TRBV12-3 or TRBV12-4 and TRBJ2-1; TRBD1 matches at 7 bases. V trimming: 4 bases; J trimming: 9 bases; junction bases outside the gene matches: 6. CDR3 length: 13 amino acids. The CDR3 DNA follows: TGTGCCAGCAGTTCTTACAGGGGCGGTGAGCAGTTCTTC. It encodes CASSSYRGGEQFF.

V usage is TRBV18 and J usage is TRBJ1-4; D is unclear. Between the trimmed V and J ends, which lost 3 bases and 3 bases, there was a span of 11 bases. The CDR3 covers 15 residues. The V gene's germline CDR1 is KGHSH and CDR2 LQKENI. The CDR3 protein is CASSPRRGPNEKLFF. For the CDR3, the DNA is TGTGCCAGCTCACCCCGACGTGGGCCTAATGAAAAACTGTTTTTT.

For this clone: The junction departs from germline at one end; a sequencing error may be responsible. The CDR3 sequence: CASSSPMRNAEAFF. The CDR3 nucleotides read TGTGCCAGCAGCTCCCCGATGAGGAACGCTGAAGCTTTCTTT. The rearrangement links TRBV28 to TRBJ1-1; no clear D gene. CDR3 length: 14 residues. Looked up from germline, CDR1 is MDHEN and CDR2 is SYDVKM.

The V gene is TRBV20-1, the J gene TRBJ1-5; a possible D gene is TRBD1 (6 bases). V was clipped by 3 bases and J by 3 bases, with 15 bases between them. Germline CDR1 reads DFQATT; CDR2 reads SNEGSKA (reference sequence). CDR3 length: 15 amino acids. The CDR3 reads CSASTFDRFNQPQHF. CDR3 bases: TGCAGTGCTAGTACTTTTGACAGGTTCAATCAGCCCCAGCATTTT.

The CDR3 DNA reads as TGTGCCAGCAGCTTAAAGAGCGGGGAAACCGGGGAGCTGTTTTTT. This sequence encodes CASSLKSGETGELFF. The chain combines TRBV7-2 with TRBJ2-2, with 7 bases fitting TRBD2. The CDR3 is made up of 15 amino acids. V was pared by 2 bases and J by 5 bases, with 5 bases of the junction left unmatched. Germline-derived CDR1 and CDR2 are SGHTA and FQGNSA.

The rearrangement joins TRBV14 to TRBJ1-2; 8 bases match TRBD1. Germline V gives CDR1 SGHDN, CDR2 FVKESK. J gave up 4 bases and V 0 bases, and 10 bases lay outside the gene matches. The CDR3 totals 17 residues. The CDR3 nucleotides read TGTGCCAGCAGCCAAGAAGGGACAGGCGGATGGGGCTATGGCTACACCTTC. It specifies CASSQEGTGGWGYGYTF.

This chain joins TRBV11-3 and TRBJ2-7; 10 nucleotides agree with TRBD2. J was trimmed by 7 bases and V by 4 bases; bases with no gene match: 7. Germline-derived CDR1 and CDR2 are SGHNT and YENEEA. There are 14 residues in the CDR3. The CDR3 spells CASSSLAGVGEQYV. CDR3 nucleotide sequence: TGTGCCAGCAGCTCGCTAGCGGGAGTGGGTGAGCAGTACGTC.

The chain recombines TRBV3-1 (or the pseudogene TRBV3-2) with TRBJ2-1; 8 nucleotides agree with TRBD1. The germline gives CDR1 LGHDT, CDR2 YNNKEL (reference sequence). This CDR3 spans 15 amino acids. V trimming: 4 bases; J trimming: 5 bases; junction bases outside the gene matches: 7. The CDR3 region has the DNA TGTGCCAGCAGCCCAGTATCGACAGGGGACAATGAGCAGTTCTTC. Translating it yields CASSPVSTGDNEQFF.

V usage is TRBV30 and J usage is TRBJ2-5; 7 nucleotides match TRBD2. The germline gives CDR1 GTSNPN, CDR2 SVGIG (reference sequence). J was trimmed by 5 bases and V by 1 base; bases with no gene match: 13. This CDR3 spans 16 amino acids. CDR3 protein: CAWSAGSGILYETQYF. The CDR3 nucleotides read TGTGCCTGGAGTGCCGGAAGCGGGATCCTTTATGAGACCCAGTACTTC.

CDR3 loop: CASSAGTGELFF. The CDR3 nucleotides are TGTGCCAGCAGCGCAGGGACCGGGGAGCTGTTTTTT. The chain links TRBV7-6 to TRBJ2-2; D may be TRBD1 (5 bases). The CDR3 contains 12 residues. Trimming left V 5 bases short and J 5 bases short, with 6 bases between. Germline V gene sequence: CDR1 SGHVS, CDR2 FNYEAQ.

This clone occurred a few times. The chain uses TRBV5-6 and TRBJ2-3; TRBD2 might be the D (5 bases). CDR1 is SGHDT and CDR2 is YYEEEE in the germline V gene. The length of the CDR3 is 16 residues. The V gene lost 0 bases and the J gene lost 3 bases, with 14 bases spanning the gap. The CDR3 is CASSLVPGWGTDTQYF. DNA of the CDR3: TGTGCCAGCAGCTTGGTGCCGGGATGGGGTACAGATACGCAGTATTTT. Filled out from reference TRBV5-6 and TRBJ2-3, the complete variable domain reads DAGVTQSPTHLIKTRGQQVTLRCSPKSGHDTVSWYQQALGQGPQFIFQYYEEEERQRGNFPDRFSGHQFPNYSSELNVNALLLGDSALYLCASSLVPGWGTDTQYFGPGTRLTVL.

DNA for the CDR3: TGCGCCAGCAGCCAATGGATGGTCGGGTCTGGGGCCAACGTCCTGACTTTC. Its protein product is CASSQWMVGSGANVLTF. The chain recombines TRBV4-1 with TRBJ2-6; D is ambiguous. V was clipped by 2 bases and J by 1 base, with 12 bases between them. Germline CDR1 reads MGHRA; CDR2 reads YSYEKL. The CDR3 runs 17 residues.

This chain links TRBV29-1 with TRBJ2-2, with 10 bases matching TRBD1. The CDR3 length is 15 residues. V trimming: 6 bases; J trimming: 4 bases; junction bases outside the gene matches: 8. CDR1 is SQVTM and CDR2 is ANQGSEA in the germline V gene. The CDR3 coding sequence is TGCAGCGTGGGACCCGGGACAGGGGCCACCGGGGAGCTGTTTTTT. The encoded protein is CSVGPGTGATGELFF.

The J gene is TRBJ2-7, the V gene TRBV10-3; 13 bases map to TRBD2. The CDR3 totals 12 residues. V lost 10 bases to trimming and J lost 6 bases; unmatched junction nucleotides: 3. Germline values: CDR1 ENHRY, CDR2 SYGVKD. Here the CDR3 DNA reads TGTGCCACCCGGACTAGCGGGAGCGAGCAGTACTTC. Its translation: CATRTSGSEQYF.

The chain has TRBV3-1 (or the pseudogene TRBV3-2) and TRBJ1-5; no firm D call. The CDR3 covers 15 residues. Germline V gene data show CDR1 as LGHDT and CDR2 as YNNKEL (reference sequence). V lost 0 bases, J lost 6 bases, and 12 bases lay in between. The CDR3 region has the DNA TGTGCCAGCAGCCAAGATTTGTCAGGTCCTCAGCCCCAGCATTTT. It is translated as CASSQDLSGPQPQHF.

The rearrangement uses TRBV2 and TRBJ1-5; TRBD1 matches 7 bases. Germline CDR1 is SNHLY and CDR2 is FYNNEI. The CDR3 sequence is 14 residues long. J was trimmed by 7 bases and V by 1 base; bases with no gene match: 4. The CDR3 bases are TGTGCCAGCAGTGAAGGGACAGGCGGCCAGCCCCAGCATTTT. Translation gives CASSEGTGGQPQHF.

The rearrangement links TRBV28 to TRBJ1-2; 8 bases map to TRBD1. The CDR3 extends over 15 amino acids. Germline trimming cut 8 bases from V and 5 bases from J; bases unmatched to any gene: 13. Germline CDR1 and CDR2: MDHEN and SYDVKM. The CDR3 spells CASGHRGIVSYGYTF. CDR3 nucleotides: TGTGCCAGCGGCCACAGGGGGATTGTAAGTTATGGCTACACCTTC.

Concerning this clone: The DNA is left out, because the CDR3 cannot be placed on it with certainty; the CDR3 is given as TCRdb lists it. V usage is TRBV9 and J usage is TRBJ2-3; the table assigns TRBD2, which was not confirmed against the DNA. Counting both end residues, the CDR3 totals 14 amino acids. The V gene's germline CDR1 is SGDLS and CDR2 YYNGEE. The CDR3 region is CASSVGPGTDTQYF.

This chain joins TRBV11-2 and TRBJ2-5; 8 bases are shared with TRBD2. CDR3 length: 16 residues. Germline loops: CDR1 SGHAT, CDR2 FQNNGV. V lost 2 bases and J lost 3; bases outside the gene matches: 8. The CDR3 sequence: CASSLWGSGNEETQYF. CDR3 DNA sequence: TGTGCCAGCAGCTTATGGGGTAGCGGGAATGAAGAGACCCAGTACTTC.

The J gene is TRBJ2-1, the V gene TRBV18; TRBD2 aligns across 10 bases. V shed 3 bases and J 4 bases; nucleotides not matched to a gene: 6. From germline, CDR1 is KGHSH and CDR2 LQKENI. The CDR3 extends over 16 amino acids. Written as DNA, the CDR3 is TGTGCCAGCTCACCCTCAGGGACTAGCGCATACAATGAGCAGTTCTTC. It codes for CASSPSGTSAYNEQFF.

The chain is built from TRBV10-3 and TRBJ2-7, with 9 bases identical to TRBD2. The germline V gene encodes CDR1 ENHRY and CDR2 SYGVKD. The CDR3 runs 17 residues. With V trimmed by 6 bases and J by 2 bases, 14 bases remained unmatched. DNA for the CDR3: TGTGCCATCAGCCCTCAGGCGGGAGGGTCGTTTACCTACGAGCAGTACTTC. Protein: CAISPQAGGSFTYEQYF.

J is TRBJ1-1 and V is TRBV29-1; possible D gene TRBD1, 5 bases. CDR3 size: 14 residues. In germline, CDR1 is SQVTM, CDR2 ANQGSEA. V lost 1 base and J lost 4, with 13 bases in between. The CDR3 nucleotides are TGCAGCGTTGAAGCCCTGGGGCGCGGCACTGAAGCTTTCTTT. It encodes CSVEALGRGTEAFF.

The chain has TRBV28 and TRBJ1-4; TRBD1 aligns across 10 bases. There are 18 residues in the CDR3. Germline values: CDR1 MDHEN, CDR2 SYDVKM. The V and J ends lost 5 bases and 2 bases, in that order; junction bases with no gene match: 11. For the CDR3, the DNA is TGTGCCAGCAGTCCCCCGGGACAGGGGTTTCTTACTAATGAAAAACTGTTTTTT. It yields the protein CASSPPGQGFLTNEKLFF. The full variable domain, with the rest looked up from reference TRBV28 and TRBJ1-4, is DVKVTQSSRYLVKRTGEKVFLECVQDMDHENMFWYRQDPGLGLRLIYFSYDVKMKEKGDIPEGYSVSREKKERFSLILESASTNQTSMYLCASSPPGQGFLTNEKLFFGSGTQLSVL.